Presented here are 2 T cell receptor beta chains from one specimen sequenced in a study of molecular identifiers for immune sequencing clone quantification (dated 2018 in TCRdb). Library preparation employed PCR. For sequencing, an Illumina HiSeq 4000 was employed. TCRdb reran the public reads through fastp at Q25 and MiXCR, keeping productive beta chains. Every entry covers one CDR3 protein and lists the most common genes and DNA from its rows. A total of 88,000 or so distinct CDR3 sequences appear in this sample, 21% of them only once. The ten largest clones add up to approximately 1.1% of the sample. Specimen: naive CD8+ T cells from blood, with Jurkat cell RNA spiked in. According to the study, the label for this sample's cell subset or site signals: FACS-sorted CD8+CD4-CCR7+CD45RA+ naive T cells. These TCRs come from a human donor in good health. Some libraries in this study had Jurkat cell RNA spiked in.

With respect to this clonotype: A much more abundant neighbour one base away suggests this may be a read error. V usage is TRBV4-3 and J usage is TRBJ1-3, with 9 nucleotides matching TRBD1. The CDR3 is 15 amino acids. Germline loops: CDR1 LGHNA, CDR2 YSLEER. CDR3 region: CASSQGTGAGDTIYF. CDR3 nucleotide sequence: TGCGCCAGCAGCCAAGGGACAGGGGCTGGAGACACCATATATTTT.

This clonotype was counted only a few times. The chain uses TRBV6-5 and TRBJ2-1; 8 positions match TRBD2. The CDR3 covers 15 residues. Germline V gene data show CDR1 as MNHEY and CDR2 as SVGAGI. V was clipped by 6 bases and J by 2 bases; unmatched bases: 6. In DNA form, the CDR3 reads TGTGCCAGCAGGCCGCGGGAGGTCACCTACAATGAGCAGTTCTTC. This codes for CASRPREVTYNEQFF.